One and the same sample provided the 20 T cell receptor beta chains below, sequenced in a study of control samples from healthy donors and cancer patients. The table came from immunoSEQ multiplex PCR; TCRdb's copy has only in-frame clones and leaves some out. Altogether approximately 150,000 clones are present, about nine tenths being singletons, with the ten largest covering just under 5%. Specimen: blood. The receptors were sampled from a man aged 25 to 45 in good health.

The rearrangement joins TRBV9 to TRBJ2-1; 12 bases fit TRBD2. The CDR3 is 17 amino acids. Losses at the gene ends were 4 bases for V and 6 bases for J; bases not matched to a gene: 11. The V gene's germline CDR1 is SGDLS and CDR2 YYNGEE. Written as DNA, the CDR3 is TGTGCCAGCAGCCCCAGGACTAGCGGGAATGGCGGCAATGAGCAGTTCTTC. Translating it yields CASSPRTSGNGGNEQFF.

The chain links TRBV11-1 to TRBJ2-1; D gene uncertain. Trimming stripped 2 bases from V and 8 bases from J, with 10 bases between. Germline CDR1 SGHAT, CDR2 FQDESV (reference sequence). This CDR3 has 13 residues. Here the CDR3 reads CASSLRPLYEQFF. CDR3 sequence (DNA): TGTGCCAGCAGCTTAAGGCCTCTCTATGAGCAGTTCTTC.

Details on this clone: A read error may produce the germline difference seen at one junction end. The chain recombines TRBV5-4 with TRBJ2-1, with D possibly being TRBD2 (5 bases). CDR3 length: 15 amino acids. Germline values: CDR1 SGHNT, CDR2 YYREEE (reference sequence). The DNA of the CDR3 is TGTGCCAGCAGCCCCCCGGGGTCCTCCAACAATGAGCAGTTCTTC. This sequence encodes CASSPPGSSNNEQFF.

The chain carries TRBV6-4 and TRBJ2-1; D may correspond to TRBD1 or TRBD2 (6 bases each). V lost 5 bases, J lost 6 bases, and 17 bases lay in between. Germline loops: CDR1 MRHNA, CDR2 SNTAGT. This CDR3 is built from 15 residues. CDR3 region: CASSRDLGASNEQFF. The CDR3 DNA follows: TGTGCCAGCAGTAGGGACTTGGGGGCCTCCAATGAGCAGTTCTTC.

The chain carries TRBV10-3 and TRBJ1-2; D perhaps matches TRBD1 (5 bases). Germline V gives CDR1 ENHRY, CDR2 SYGVKD. V was trimmed by 2 bases and J by 8 bases, leaving 15 bases between them. This CDR3 is 14 amino acids long. The CDR3 is CAISETDSQGGYTF. CDR3 nucleotides: TGTGCCATCAGTGAGACCGACAGTCAAGGAGGCTACACCTTC.

This clone was counted only a few times. The V gene is TRBV21-1, the J gene TRBJ2-7; the table's D gene call, TRBD1, was not cross checked with the DNA. TRBV21-1 is a documented pseudogene. The CDR3 is 15 amino acids. CDR3 coding DNA: TGTGCCAGCAGCAAAAAACAGGACAGGGCCTACGAGCAGTACTTC. Encoded protein: CASSKKQDRAYEQYF.

This clone was observed once. The chain couples TRBV18 to TRBJ2-3; 10 bases agree with TRBD2. The CDR3 consists of 16 residues. J lost 0 bases, V lost 3 bases, and 3 bases had no gene match. Germline CDR1 KGHSH, CDR2 LQKENI. In nucleotides, the CDR3 is TGTGCCAGCTCACCCCTAGCGGGGGTTAGCACAGATACGCAGTATTTT. It translates to CASSPLAGVSTDTQYF.

CDR3 DNA: TGTGCTACCAAGGGGGCACCTCTGGTACAAGAGACCCAGTACTTC. The encoded protein is CATKGAPLVQETQYF. The chain is built from TRBV7-2 and TRBJ2-5; TRBD1 matches 7 bases. The CDR3 has 15 amino acids. Germline CDR1 is SGHTA and CDR2 is FQGNSA.

The J gene is TRBJ1-2, the V gene TRBV4-3; D not certain. CDR3 length: 15 residues. Germline CDR1 and CDR2: LGHNA and YSLEER. V lost 0 bases, J lost 0 bases, and 8 bases lay in between. CDR3 protein: CASSQDWRANYGYTF. The CDR3 coding sequence is TGCGCCAGCAGCCAAGATTGGAGAGCTAACTATGGCTACACCTTC.

The chain carries TRBV19 and TRBJ2-3; D not certain. V was shortened by 2 bases and J by 0 bases, with 9 bases between the two germline ends. There are 15 residues in the CDR3. Germline CDR1 is LNHDA and CDR2 is SQIVND (reference sequence). The CDR3 loop is CASSIRGSSTDTQYF. The CDR3 region has the DNA TGTGCCAGTAGTATAAGAGGCAGTAGCACAGATACGCAGTATTTT. Full variable domain (missing parts from reference TRBV19 and TRBJ2-3): DGGITQSPKYLFRKEGQNVTLSCEQNLNHDAMYWYRQDPGQGLRLIYYSQIVNDFQKGDIAEGYSVSREKKESFPLTVTSAQKNPTAFYLCASSIRGSSTDTQYFGPGTRLTVL.

The V and J genes are TRBV4-1 and TRBJ2-7; 11 bases match TRBD1. The trim removed 4 bases at V and 1 base at J, leaving 9 bases unmatched. From germline, CDR1 is MGHRA and CDR2 YSYEKL. CDR3 size: 17 residues. The CDR3 bases are TGCGCCAGCAGCCGAGAACCCGGGACAGGGGGTTCCTACGAGCAGTACTTC. Its protein product is CASSREPGTGGSYEQYF.

V usage is TRBV9 and J usage is TRBJ2-3; 8 bases line up with TRBD2. The J segment lost 3 bases and the V segment lost 3 bases, leaving 9 bases of the junction unmatched. The CDR3 consists of 16 residues. The germline V gene has CDR1 SGDLS and CDR2 YYNGEE. CDR3 region: CASSGAGGTGTDTQYF. The CDR3 DNA reads TGTGCCAGCAGCGGGGCGGGAGGCACGGGGACAGATACGCAGTATTTT.

The genes are TRBV5-4 and TRBJ2-5, with 7 bases fitting TRBD1. CDR3 length: 15 residues. Germline-derived CDR1 and CDR2 are SGHNT and YYREEE (reference sequence). Trimming at V came to 4 bases and at J to 2 bases, leaving 8 bases not matched to a gene. The CDR3: CASSGGQTIQETQYF. As DNA, the CDR3 is TGTGCCAGCAGCGGGGGACAGACGATTCAAGAGACCCAGTACTTC.

This sequence joins TRBV27 and TRBJ2-7, with a possible D match to TRBD2 (5 bases). Trimming took 2 bases from V and 4 from J, leaving 15 bases between them. The CDR3 has 15 amino acids. CDR1 and CDR2 (germline): MNHEY, SMNVEV (reference sequence). CDR3 amino acids: CASSLRWATGYEQYF. DNA of the CDR3: TGTGCCAGCAGTTTAAGGTGGGCTACGGGGTACGAGCAGTACTTC.

The rearrangement links TRBV24-1 to TRBJ2-5; unclear D gene. This CDR3 spans 12 amino acids. Between the trimmed V and J ends, which lost 4 bases and 5 bases, there was a span of 7 bases. CDR1 is KGHDR and CDR2 is SFDVKD in the germline V gene. This CDR3 is CATSDTWETQYF. CDR3 in DNA: TGTGCCACCAGTGACACTTGGGAGACCCAGTACTTC.

The rearrangement joins TRBV11-2 to TRBJ2-1, with D tentatively TRBD2 (7 bases). Trimming removed 3 bases from V and 8 bases from J, with 14 bases in between. Germline V gives CDR1 SGHAT, CDR2 FQNNGV. The CDR3 loop spans 14 amino acids. Written as DNA, the CDR3 is TGTGCCAGCAGCTTCCACCAGGGGAGGGATGAGCAGTTCTTC. Translating it yields CASSFHQGRDEQFF.

This clone was seen only once. This chain connects TRBV7-2 to TRBJ2-7; D is perhaps TRBD1 or TRBD2 (5 bases each). CDR1 and CDR2 from the germline V gene are SGHTA and FQGNSA. There are 14 residues in the CDR3. Trimming removed 3 bases at V and 3 bases at J, with 12 bases between. The CDR3 spells CASSLRRDGYEQYF. CDR3 DNA sequence: TGTGCCAGCAGCTTGCGCCGGGACGGCTACGAGCAGTACTTC.

This clone was recorded only once. This sequence joins TRBV4-3 and TRBJ1-6; 10 bases are a match to TRBD1. Trimming took 4 bases from V and 10 from J; bases not matched to a gene: 7. Germline lookup yields CDR1 LGHNA and CDR2 YSLEER. CDR3 length equals 15 residues. The CDR3 spells CASSLRDRGKSPLHF. In DNA form, the CDR3 reads TGCGCCAGCAGCCTCCGGGACAGGGGCAAATCACCCCTCCACTTT.

This sequence joins TRBV24-1 and TRBJ2-1; D may match TRBD1 or TRBD2 (7 bases each). The CDR3 covers 13 residues. Germline V gene lookup returns CDR1 KGHDR and CDR2 SFDVKD. V shed 12 bases and J shed 2 bases, with 13 bases lying between them. CDR3 protein: CAAGGVTYNEQFF. The CDR3 DNA reads TGTGCCGCAGGGGGGGTCACCTACAATGAGCAGTTCTTC.

The chain has TRBV27 and TRBJ1-1; TRBD1 matches 7 bases. CDR3 length: 14 amino acids. The V segment lost 7 bases and the J segment 2 bases; nucleotides outside the gene matches: 7. CDR1 is MNHEY and CDR2 is SMNVEV in the germline V gene (reference sequence). DNA for the CDR3: TGTGCCAGCAACCCACAGGGGCTCAACACTGAAGCTTTCTTT. Translated, it gives CASNPQGLNTEAFF.